The 24 T cell receptor beta chains in this list originate from one sample, sequenced in a study of blood T cell repertoires in COVID-19. The data were produced by immunoSEQ multiplex PCR, yet TCRdb's version contains in-frame clones alone and is incomplete. The data contain roughly 180,000 clones, 81% of them singletons. The sequencing sample was made of PBMCs or T cells enriched from blood (not recorded which). These receptor sequences come from a woman in her 40s with acute COVID-19.

The CDR3: CASSVSTASSYNEQFF. DNA for the CDR3: TGTGCCAGCAGCGTGTCGACTGCTAGCTCCTACAATGAGCAGTTCTTC. The rearrangement uses TRBV9 and TRBJ2-1; no firm D call. The CDR3 has 16 amino acids. Trimming stripped 2 bases from V and 0 bases from J, with 12 bases between. The germline CDR1 and CDR2 sequences are SGDLS and YYNGEE.

This clone was picked up a small number of times. The DNA of the CDR3 is TGTGCCAGCAGTTGGCGGGAGCAGGCAGATACGCAGTATTTT. This translates into CASSWREQADTQYF. The chain combines TRBV6-6 with TRBJ2-3, with TRBD2 matching 7 bases. J gave up 4 bases and V 4 bases, and 5 bases lay outside the gene matches. Germline V CDR1 and CDR2: MNHNY, SVGAGI (reference sequence). This CDR3 has 14 residues.

The chain carries TRBV19 and TRBJ2-1; 11 nucleotides align to TRBD2. Per germline, CDR1 LNHDA and CDR2 SQIVND (reference sequence). V trimming: 7 bases; J trimming: 7 bases; junction bases outside the gene matches: 6. The CDR3 extends over 14 amino acids. The CDR3 sequence is CASKWTSGRNEQFF. The DNA for the CDR3 is TGTGCCAGTAAATGGACTAGCGGGCGGAATGAGCAGTTCTTC.

The rearrangement uses TRBV7-9 and TRBJ1-1; 8 nucleotides agree with TRBD1. This CDR3 region has 15 residues. Germline lookup yields CDR1 SEHNR and CDR2 FQNEAQ (reference sequence). The trim removed 4 bases at V and 3 bases at J, leaving 7 bases unmatched. CDR3 nucleotides: TGTGCCAGCAGCTCGGGACAGGCAGGCTACACTGAAGCTTTCTTT. It encodes CASSSGQAGYTEAFF.

This clone turned up a few times. The genes are TRBV5-1 and TRBJ1-2, with D perhaps matching TRBD1 (6 bases). This CDR3 is 15 amino acids long. V dropped 1 base and J dropped 8 bases, with 18 bases sitting between them. Germline CDR1 is SGHRS and CDR2 is YFSETQ. CDR3 in DNA: TGCGCCAGCAGCTTGTCTGTAGGGGGTAAACCGGGCTACACCTTC. It encodes CASSLSVGGKPGYTF.

V gene TRBV7-3 combines with J gene TRBJ2-1, with 11 bases matching TRBD2. Germline loops: CDR1 SGHTA, CDR2 FQGTGA. The CDR3 has 16 amino acids. The trim removed 6 bases at V and 6 bases at J, leaving 10 bases unmatched. The CDR3 bases are TGTGCCAGCAGTCCTTCCGGGACTAGCGGCCCCAATGAGCAGTTCTTC. This codes for CASSPSGTSGPNEQFF.

A note on this clone: Other DNA sequences in this specimen translate into the identical CDR3. This chain connects TRBV12-3 or TRBV12-4 to TRBJ1-1; D is ambiguous. CDR3 length: 13 amino acids. Trimming took 3 bases from V and 1 from J, leaving 6 bases between them. The CDR3 DNA sequence: TGTGCCAGCAGTTTGAGGGCGAACACTGAAGCTTTCTTT. This encodes CASSLRANTEAFF.

V is TRBV7-8 and J is TRBJ2-5; a possible D gene is TRBD1 (6 bases). CDR3 size: 16 residues. Trimming pared 3 bases from V and 1 base from J, leaving 15 bases between. Germline V gene lookup returns CDR1 SGHVS and CDR2 FQNEAQ. CDR3 coding DNA: TGTGCCAGCAGCTTGGATGCAGGGGATTTCCAAGAGACCCAGTACTTC. It specifies CASSLDAGDFQETQYF.

About this clone itself: Other DNA sequences in this sample translate to the same CDR3. This chain connects TRBV19 to TRBJ2-3; maybe TRBD1 (6 bases). Trimming removed 5 bases from V and 4 bases from J, with 10 bases in between. Germline V gene data show CDR1 as LNHDA and CDR2 as SQIVND (reference sequence). The CDR3 length is 13 residues. The DNA of the CDR3 is TGTGCCAGTAGTCCGCAGGGGCCAGATACGCAGTATTTT. It encodes CASSPQGPDTQYF.

The chain has TRBV27 and TRBJ1-3, with unresolved D. Trimming took 6 bases from V and 8 from J, leaving 23 bases between them. There are 16 residues in the CDR3. CDR1 MNHEY and CDR2 SMNVEV come from the germline V gene (reference sequence). CDR3 coding DNA: TGTGCCAGCAGCGCCACCTGGGGAGCCTCGGGAGACACCATATATTTT. Its protein product is CASSATWGASGDTIYF.

The chain links TRBV6-1 to TRBJ1-2; unclear D gene. V was trimmed by 2 bases and J by 0 bases, leaving 10 bases between them. Germline V gene data show CDR1 as MNHNS and CDR2 as SASEGT. This CDR3 has 15 residues. CDR3 sequence reads: CASSERLSSNYGYTF. CDR3 DNA: TGTGCCAGCAGTGAACGACTAAGCTCTAACTATGGCTACACCTTC.

The V gene is TRBV7-9, the J gene TRBJ2-7; D is possibly TRBD1 (5 bases). The CDR3 sequence is 15 residues long. Trimming pared 5 bases from V and 2 bases from J, leaving 16 bases between. CDR1 SEHNR and CDR2 FQNEAQ come from the germline V gene (reference sequence). CDR3 loop: CASSQGRVGAYEQYV. CDR3 DNA sequence: TGTGCCAGCAGCCAAGGCAGGGTCGGAGCCTACGAGCAGTACGTC.

This sequence joins TRBV7-9 and TRBJ1-2; 7 bases align to TRBD1. CDR1 is SEHNR and CDR2 is FQNEAQ in the germline V gene (reference sequence). Germline trimming cut 6 bases from V and 7 bases from J; bases unmatched to any gene: 11. The CDR3 has 14 amino acids. DNA for the CDR3: TGTGCCAGCAGACCAAGCCTGACAGGGACTGGCTACACCTTC. This sequence encodes CASRPSLTGTGYTF.

This chain connects TRBV25-1 to TRBJ1-3, with TRBD1 matching over 10 bases. The CDR3 is made up of 15 amino acids. CDR1 is MGHDK and CDR2 is SYGVNS in the germline V gene. Trimming took 4 bases from V and 3 from J; bases not matched to a gene: 3. CDR3 residues: CASSGDRGVGNTIYF. The DNA of the CDR3 is TGTGCCAGCAGTGGGGACAGGGGAGTTGGAAACACCATATATTTT.

The chain combines TRBV2 with TRBJ2-1; the match to TRBD1 covers 10 bases. CDR3 length: 15 residues. The V gene's germline CDR1 is SNHLY and CDR2 FYNNEI. V was clipped by 5 bases and J by 5 bases; unmatched bases: 6. This chain's CDR3 is CASSWDRGGNNEQFF. The DNA of the CDR3 is TGTGCCAGCAGTTGGGACAGGGGAGGAAACAATGAGCAGTTCTTC.

The chain links TRBV6-5 to TRBJ2-2; D may be TRBD2 (5 bases). The CDR3 consists of 14 residues. V was pared by 4 bases and J by 5 bases, with 11 bases between. The germline V gene encodes CDR1 MNHEY and CDR2 SVGAGI. The DNA for the CDR3 is TGTGCCAGCAGTTCCCCCGGGGTGACCGGGGAGCTGTTTTTT. This sequence encodes CASSSPGVTGELFF.

The chain couples TRBV2 to TRBJ2-4; 8 bases are shared with TRBD1. This CDR3 is 14 amino acids long. Germline lookup yields CDR1 SNHLY and CDR2 FYNNEI. With V trimmed by 8 bases and J by 9 bases, 12 bases remained unmatched. CDR3 region: CASSNTGGEGIQYF. CDR3 sequence (DNA): TGTGCCAGCTCTAATACAGGGGGAGAGGGCATTCAGTACTTC.

V usage is TRBV7-8 and J usage is TRBJ1-4; TRBD1 aligns across 7 bases. Trimming at V came to 4 bases and at J to 5 bases, leaving 16 bases not matched to a gene. This CDR3 comprises 18 residues. The germline V gene has CDR1 SGHVS and CDR2 FQNEAQ. In DNA, the CDR3 is TGTGCCAGCAGCTCCACATACATCAGACAGGGTGGGAATGAAAAACTGTTTTTT. As protein: CASSSTYIRQGGNEKLFF.

The CDR3 loop is CARSHRKGTGGEKLFF. In DNA form, the CDR3 reads TGTGCCAGAAGCCACCGAAAAGGGACAGGCGGAGAAAAACTGTTTTTT. The rearrangement joins TRBV5-3 to TRBJ1-4; the match to TRBD1 covers 8 bases. TRBV5-3 is treated as an ORF (open reading frame) with a function not yet certain. With V trimmed by 4 bases and J by 8 bases, 13 bases remained unmatched. The CDR3 extends over 16 amino acids.

This chain uses TRBV11-3 with TRBJ1-1; 7 nucleotides line up with TRBD1. The germline V gene encodes CDR1 SGHNT and CDR2 YENEEA. This CDR3 has 14 residues. J was trimmed by 0 bases and V by 5 bases; bases with no gene match: 3. CDR3 region: CASSLTGLNTEAFF. CDR3 bases: TGTGCCAGCAGCCTGACAGGGTTGAACACTGAAGCTTTCTTT.

This clone was picked up a small number of times. The rearrangement uses TRBV19 and TRBJ1-2; TRBD1 matches 7 bases. Germline values: CDR1 LNHDA, CDR2 SQIVND (reference sequence). V lost 8 bases to trimming and J lost 3 bases; unmatched junction nucleotides: 12. There are 15 residues in the CDR3. CDR3 sequence: CASGGSTGWDYGYTF. CDR3 nucleotides: TGTGCCAGTGGTGGGTCGACAGGGTGGGACTATGGCTACACCTTC.

Here the CDR3 DNA reads TGTGCCAGTAGGGGACAGGGGCACTATGGCTACACCTTC. This sequence encodes CASRGQGHYGYTF. V is TRBV28 and J is TRBJ1-2; 10 nucleotides align to TRBD1. Germline loops: CDR1 MDHEN, CDR2 SYDVKM. CDR3 length equals 13 residues. Trimming cost V 9 bases and J 3 bases; bases outside gene matches: 4.

J is TRBJ1-2 and V is TRBV27; perhaps TRBD1 as D (6 bases). Germline CDR1 is MNHEY and CDR2 is SMNVEV (reference sequence). This CDR3 is 15 amino acids long. The germline V and J ends were trimmed by 8 bases and 2 bases, with 18 bases remaining between them. CDR3 bases: TGTGCCAGCCGTCCCGGGACATTTTCCAACTATGGCTACACCTTC. This translates into CASRPGTFSNYGYTF.

The CDR3 region is CASSMSSGNTIYF. As DNA, the CDR3 is TGTGCCAGCTCCATGAGCTCTGGAAACACCATATATTTT. This chain uses TRBV18 with TRBJ1-3; no definite D call. Germline values: CDR1 KGHSH, CDR2 LQKENI. CDR3 length: 13 residues. Trimming took off 6 bases at V and 0 bases at J, with 6 bases between the two ends.